A single TCR beta chain is shown here with its context. This sample is drawn from a study of shared clonotypes between healthy human individuals. CDR1 and CDR2 (germline): MDHEN, SYDVKM. V dropped 0 bases and J dropped 3; count of bases not matched to a gene: 18. CDR3 size: 20 residues. The protocol was immunoSEQ multiplex PCR, while the TCRdb copy is restricted to in-frame clones and leaves out a portion. This table has over 2 million clones, 85% to 95% appearing once. The chain carries TRBV28 and TRBJ2-7; 9 nucleotides match TRBD1. The receptor comes from a young man in good health. Some clones in this sample may be carry-over from other donors' samples. Sequenced material: naive CD4+ T cells from PBMCs. Subset reported: CD45RA+ positively selected. The CDR3 region has the DNA TGTGCCAGCAGTTTATGGAACACCGCGGGGCCTTTGACAGGGGGCTACGAGCAGTACTTC. Translation gives CASSLWNTAGPLTGGYEQYF.